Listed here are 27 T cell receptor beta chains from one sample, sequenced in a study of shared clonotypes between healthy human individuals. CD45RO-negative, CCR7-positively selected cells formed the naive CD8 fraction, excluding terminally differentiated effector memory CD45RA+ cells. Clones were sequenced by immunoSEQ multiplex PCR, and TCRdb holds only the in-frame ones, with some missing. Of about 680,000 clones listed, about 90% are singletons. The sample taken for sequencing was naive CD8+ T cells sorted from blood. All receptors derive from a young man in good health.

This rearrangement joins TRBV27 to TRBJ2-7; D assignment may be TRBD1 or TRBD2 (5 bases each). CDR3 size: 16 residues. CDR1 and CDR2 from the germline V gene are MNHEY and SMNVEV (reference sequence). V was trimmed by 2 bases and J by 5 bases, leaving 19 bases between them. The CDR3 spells CASSLGWGSKGDEQYF. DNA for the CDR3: TGTGCCAGCAGTTTAGGATGGGGGAGTAAAGGGGACGAGCAGTACTTC.

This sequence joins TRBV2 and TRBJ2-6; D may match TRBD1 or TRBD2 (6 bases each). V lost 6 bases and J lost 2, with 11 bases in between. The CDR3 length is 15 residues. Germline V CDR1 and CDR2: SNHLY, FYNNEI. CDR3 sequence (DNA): TGTGCCAGCAGCGCACGGGGGCCTGGGGCCAACGTCCTGACTTTC. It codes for CASSARGPGANVLTF.

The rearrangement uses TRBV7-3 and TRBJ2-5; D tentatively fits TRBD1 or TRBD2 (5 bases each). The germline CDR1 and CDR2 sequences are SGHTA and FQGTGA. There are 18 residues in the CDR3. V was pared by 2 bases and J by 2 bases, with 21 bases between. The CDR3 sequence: CASSLGGEGARVQETQYF. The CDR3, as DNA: TGTGCCAGCAGCTTAGGGGGAGAGGGAGCTCGTGTTCAAGAGACCCAGTACTTC.

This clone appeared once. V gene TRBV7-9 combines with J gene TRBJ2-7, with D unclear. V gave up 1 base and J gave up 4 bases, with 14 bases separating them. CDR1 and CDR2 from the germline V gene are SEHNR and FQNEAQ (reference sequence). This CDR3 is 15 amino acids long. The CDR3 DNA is TGTGCCAGCAGCTTAGTAGGGATGGGCTTGTACGAGCAGTACTTC. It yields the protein CASSLVGMGLYEQYF.

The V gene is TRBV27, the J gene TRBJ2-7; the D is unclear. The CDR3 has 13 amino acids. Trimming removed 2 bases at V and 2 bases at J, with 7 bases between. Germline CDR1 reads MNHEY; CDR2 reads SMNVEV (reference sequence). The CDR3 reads CASSLGKAYEQYF. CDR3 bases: TGTGCCAGCAGTTTAGGCAAGGCCTACGAGCAGTACTTC.

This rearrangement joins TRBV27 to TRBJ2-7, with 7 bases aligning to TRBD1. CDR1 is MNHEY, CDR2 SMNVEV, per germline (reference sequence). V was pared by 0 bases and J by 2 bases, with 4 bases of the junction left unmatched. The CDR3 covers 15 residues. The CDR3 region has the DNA TGTGCCAGCAGTTTATCCACAGGGGTCACCTACGAGCAGTACTTC. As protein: CASSLSTGVTYEQYF.

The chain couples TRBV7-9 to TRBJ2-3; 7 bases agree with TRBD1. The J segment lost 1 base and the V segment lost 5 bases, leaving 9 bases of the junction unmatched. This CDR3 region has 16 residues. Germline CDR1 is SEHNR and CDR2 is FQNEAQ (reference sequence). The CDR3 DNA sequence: TGTGCCAGCAGCGGAACCGGACAGGCGGGCACAGATACGCAGTATTTT. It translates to CASSGTGQAGTDTQYF.

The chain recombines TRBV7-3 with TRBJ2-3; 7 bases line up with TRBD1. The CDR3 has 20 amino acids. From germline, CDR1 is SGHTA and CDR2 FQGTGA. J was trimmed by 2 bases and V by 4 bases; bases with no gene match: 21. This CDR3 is CASSSLGRGQRSDNTDTQYF. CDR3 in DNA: TGTGCCAGCAGCTCCCTCGGTCGGGGACAGCGGAGCGATAACACAGATACGCAGTATTTT.

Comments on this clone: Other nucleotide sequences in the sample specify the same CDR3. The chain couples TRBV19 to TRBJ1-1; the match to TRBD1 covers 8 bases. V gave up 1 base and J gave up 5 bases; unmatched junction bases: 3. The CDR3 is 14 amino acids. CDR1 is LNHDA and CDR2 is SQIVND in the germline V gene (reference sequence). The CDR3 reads CASSIGTGWTEAFF. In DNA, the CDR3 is TGTGCCAGTAGTATAGGGACAGGGTGGACTGAAGCTTTCTTT.

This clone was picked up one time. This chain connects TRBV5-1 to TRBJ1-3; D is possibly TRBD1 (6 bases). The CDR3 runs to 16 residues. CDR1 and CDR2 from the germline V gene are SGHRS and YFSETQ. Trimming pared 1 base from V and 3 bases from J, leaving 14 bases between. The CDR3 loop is CASSLWSRDNGNTIYF. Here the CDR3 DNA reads TGCGCCAGCAGCTTGTGGTCCCGGGACAATGGAAACACCATATATTTT.

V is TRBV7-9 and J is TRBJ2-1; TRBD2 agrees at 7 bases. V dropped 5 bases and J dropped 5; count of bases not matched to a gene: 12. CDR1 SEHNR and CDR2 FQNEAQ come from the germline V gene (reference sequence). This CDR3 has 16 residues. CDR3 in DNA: TGTGCCAGCAGCCACAGCGGCAGGGAGGGGAACAATGAGCAGTTCTTC. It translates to CASSHSGREGNNEQFF. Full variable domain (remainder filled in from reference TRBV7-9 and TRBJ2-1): DTGVSQNPRHKITKRGQNVTFRCDPISEHNRLYWYRQTLGQGPEFLTYFQNEAQLEKSRLLSDRFSAERPKGSFSTLEIQRTEQGDSAMYLCASSHSGREGNNEQFFGPGTRLTVL.

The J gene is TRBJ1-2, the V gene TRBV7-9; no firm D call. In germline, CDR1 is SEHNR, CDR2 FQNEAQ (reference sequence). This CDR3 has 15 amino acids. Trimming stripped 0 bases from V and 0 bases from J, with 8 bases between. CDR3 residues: CASSLALPTNYGYTF. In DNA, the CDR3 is TGTGCCAGCAGCTTAGCGCTGCCTACTAACTATGGCTACACCTTC. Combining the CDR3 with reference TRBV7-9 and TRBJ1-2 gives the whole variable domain DTGVSQNPRHKITKRGQNVTFRCDPISEHNRLYWYRQTLGQGPEFLTYFQNEAQLEKSRLLSDRFSAERPKGSFSTLEIQRTEQGDSAMYLCASSLALPTNYGYTFGSGTRLTVV.

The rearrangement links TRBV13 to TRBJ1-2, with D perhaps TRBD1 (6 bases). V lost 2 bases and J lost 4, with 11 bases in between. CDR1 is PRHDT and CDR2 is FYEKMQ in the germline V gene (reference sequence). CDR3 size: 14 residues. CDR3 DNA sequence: TGTGCCAGCAGCTTATTGGGGGCTGCCTATGGCTACACCTTC. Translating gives CASSLLGAAYGYTF. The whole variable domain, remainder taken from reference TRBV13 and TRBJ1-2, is AAGVIQSPRHLIKEKRETATLKCYPIPRHDTVYWYQQGPGQDPQFLISFYEKMQSDKGSIPDRFSAQQFSDYHSELNMSSLELGDSALYFCASSLLGAAYGYTFGSGTRLTVV.

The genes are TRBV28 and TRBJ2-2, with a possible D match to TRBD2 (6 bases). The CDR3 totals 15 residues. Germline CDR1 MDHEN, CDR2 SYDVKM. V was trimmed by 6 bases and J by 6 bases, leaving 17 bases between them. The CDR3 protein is CASRVRRDSAGELFF. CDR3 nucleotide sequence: TGTGCCAGCAGGGTCCGGCGGGACTCCGCCGGGGAGCTGTTTTTT.

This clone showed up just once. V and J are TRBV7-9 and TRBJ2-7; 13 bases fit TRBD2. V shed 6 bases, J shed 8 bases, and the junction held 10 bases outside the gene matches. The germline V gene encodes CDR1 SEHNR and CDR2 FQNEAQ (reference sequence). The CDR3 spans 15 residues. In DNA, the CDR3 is TGTGCCAGCAGGTCGGGACTAGCGGGGCCCCCCCAGCAGTACTTC. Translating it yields CASRSGLAGPPQQYF.

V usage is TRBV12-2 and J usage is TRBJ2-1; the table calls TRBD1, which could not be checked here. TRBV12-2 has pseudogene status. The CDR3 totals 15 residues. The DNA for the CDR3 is TGTGCCAGCAGTTTTGACATACCGTCCTACAATGAGCAGTTCTTC. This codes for CASSFDIPSYNEQFF.

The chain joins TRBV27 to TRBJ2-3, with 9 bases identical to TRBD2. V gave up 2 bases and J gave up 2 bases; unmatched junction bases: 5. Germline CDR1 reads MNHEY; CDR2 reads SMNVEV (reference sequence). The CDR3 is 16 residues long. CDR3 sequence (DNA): TGTGCCAGCAGTTTAGGGGTAGCGGGGGCCACAGATACGCAGTATTTT. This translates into CASSLGVAGATDTQYF.

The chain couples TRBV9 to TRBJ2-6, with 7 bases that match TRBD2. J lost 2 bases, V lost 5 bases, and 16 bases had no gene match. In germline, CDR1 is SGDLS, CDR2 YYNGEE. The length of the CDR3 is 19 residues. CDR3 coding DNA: TGTGCCAGCAGTGAAATAAACCGGGACTACAGGACTGGGGCCAACGTCCTGACTTTC. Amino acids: CASSEINRDYRTGANVLTF.

CDR3 nucleotides: TGTGCCAGCAGTTTAGGGCCTAGCGGGAGTTTGGGTGAGCAGTTCTTC. Its protein is CASSLGPSGSLGEQFF. The chain joins TRBV27 to TRBJ2-1; TRBD2 aligns across 10 bases. V was clipped by 2 bases and J by 9 bases; unmatched bases: 10. Germline V lookup: CDR1 MNHEY, CDR2 SMNVEV (reference sequence). The length of the CDR3 is 16 residues.

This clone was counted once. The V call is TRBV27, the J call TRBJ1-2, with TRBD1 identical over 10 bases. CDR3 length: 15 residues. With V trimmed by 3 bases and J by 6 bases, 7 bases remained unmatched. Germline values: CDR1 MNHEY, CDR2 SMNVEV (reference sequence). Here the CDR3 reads CASSFTTGGGNGYTF. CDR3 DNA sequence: TGTGCCAGCAGTTTTACGACAGGGGGCGGAAATGGCTACACCTTC.

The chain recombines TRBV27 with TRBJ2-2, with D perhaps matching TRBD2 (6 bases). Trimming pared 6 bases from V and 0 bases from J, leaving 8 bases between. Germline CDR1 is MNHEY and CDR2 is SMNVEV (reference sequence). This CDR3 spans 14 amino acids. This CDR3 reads CASRGGPNTGELFF. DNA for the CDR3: TGTGCCAGCAGGGGAGGTCCGAACACCGGGGAGCTGTTTTTT.

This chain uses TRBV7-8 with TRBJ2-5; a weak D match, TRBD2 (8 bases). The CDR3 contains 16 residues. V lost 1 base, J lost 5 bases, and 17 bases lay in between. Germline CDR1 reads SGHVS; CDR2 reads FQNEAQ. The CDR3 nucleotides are TGTGCCAGCAGCTTAGGGCACGGGGGGGGACAGGAGACCCAGTACTTC. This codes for CASSLGHGGGQETQYF. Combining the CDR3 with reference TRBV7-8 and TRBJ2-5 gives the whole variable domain GAGVSQSPRYKVAKRGQDVALRCDPISGHVSLFWYQQALGQGPEFLTYFQNEAQLDKSGLPSDRFFAERPEGSVSTLKIQRTQQEDSAVYLCASSLGHGGGQETQYFGPGTRLLVL.

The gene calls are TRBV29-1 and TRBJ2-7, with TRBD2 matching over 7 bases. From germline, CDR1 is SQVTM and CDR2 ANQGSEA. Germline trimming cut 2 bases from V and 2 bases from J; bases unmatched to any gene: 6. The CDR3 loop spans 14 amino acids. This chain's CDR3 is CSVETRGVTYEQYF. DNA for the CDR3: TGCAGCGTTGAAACCCGGGGGGTTACCTACGAGCAGTACTTC.

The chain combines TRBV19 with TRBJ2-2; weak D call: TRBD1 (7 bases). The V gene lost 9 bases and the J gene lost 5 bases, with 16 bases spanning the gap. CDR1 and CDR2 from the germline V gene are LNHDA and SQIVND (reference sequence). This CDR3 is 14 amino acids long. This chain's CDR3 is CASYRGLGTGELFF. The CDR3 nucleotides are TGTGCCAGCTACAGGGGACTTGGAACCGGGGAGCTGTTTTTT.

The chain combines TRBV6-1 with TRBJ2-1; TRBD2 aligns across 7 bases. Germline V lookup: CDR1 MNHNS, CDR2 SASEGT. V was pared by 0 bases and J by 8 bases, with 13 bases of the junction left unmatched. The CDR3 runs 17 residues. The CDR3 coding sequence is TGTGCCAGCAGTGAAGCGTTGGCTAGCGGACATTCAGATGAGCAGTTCTTC. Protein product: CASSEALASGHSDEQFF.

The CDR3: CASSVSGIPYNEQFF. Written as DNA, the CDR3 is TGTGCCAGCAGCGTTAGCGGGATCCCCTACAATGAGCAGTTCTTC. The rearrangement joins TRBV11-2 to TRBJ2-1, with TRBD2 identical over 8 bases. CDR3 size: 15 residues. V lost 5 bases to trimming and J lost 2 bases; unmatched junction nucleotides: 5. CDR1 SGHAT and CDR2 FQNNGV come from the germline V gene.

The CDR3 region is CASSHREQGYTEAFF. The CDR3 nucleotides are TGCGCCAGCAGCCATAGGGAACAGGGTTACACTGAAGCTTTCTTT. The chain couples TRBV4-1 to TRBJ1-1; D is possibly TRBD1 (6 bases). Trimming pared 3 bases from V and 3 bases from J, leaving 14 bases between. CDR3 size: 15 residues. The germline V gene has CDR1 MGHRA and CDR2 YSYEKL.